One sample yielded the 26 T cell receptor beta chains listed below, sequenced in a study of blood T cell repertoires in COVID-19. Libraries were prepared by immunoSEQ multiplex PCR; TCRdb keeps only in-frame clonotypes and omits some of them. The sample contains 75,000 to 95,000 clones, 80% of which appear only once. The specimen sequenced was peripheral blood. Every receptor here comes from a woman in her thirties or forties with active or convalescent COVID-19.

The V call is TRBV18, the J call TRBJ1-1, with D possibly matching TRBD1 (5 bases). CDR3 size: 14 residues. Trimming cost V 7 bases and J 6 bases, with 18 bases left between them. Germline values: CDR1 KGHSH, CDR2 LQKENI. CDR3 sequence reads: CASLQRGEGAEAFF. DNA for the CDR3: TGTGCCAGCTTACAGCGGGGGGAAGGGGCTGAAGCTTTCTTT.

The chain couples TRBV19 to TRBJ1-6; no clear D gene. This CDR3 spans 14 amino acids. The germline CDR1 and CDR2 sequences are LNHDA and SQIVND (reference sequence). Trimming stripped 3 bases from V and 7 bases from J, with 10 bases between. The CDR3 DNA follows: TGTGCCAGTAGTATGACATCCCGAAATTCACCCCTCCACTTT. As protein: CASSMTSRNSPLHF.

The V call is TRBV6-5, the J call TRBJ2-7, with D perhaps TRBD2 (5 bases). The CDR3 totals 14 residues. V gave up 0 bases and J gave up 2 bases, with 8 bases separating them. CDR1 and CDR2 (germline): MNHEY, SVGAGI. CDR3 nucleotide sequence: TGTGCCAGCAGTTACTCGACCGGGACCTACGAGCAGTACTTC. Protein: CASSYSTGTYEQYF.

The chain couples TRBV7-9 to TRBJ2-3; 8 nucleotides line up with TRBD2. The length of the CDR3 is 15 residues. CDR1 and CDR2 from the germline V gene are SEHNR and FQNEAQ (reference sequence). V lost 0 bases, J lost 4 bases, and 3 bases stayed unmatched. CDR3 coding DNA: TGTGCCAGCAGCTTAGCCTACGGGAGGGCAGATACGCAGTATTTT. Encoded protein: CASSLAYGRADTQYF.

The count of this clone is one. The chain couples TRBV18 to TRBJ1-4; 9 positions agree with TRBD1. V lost 6 bases, J lost 5 bases, and 7 bases stayed unmatched. CDR3 length equals 15 residues. The germline gives CDR1 KGHSH, CDR2 LQKENI. CDR3 protein: CASSPFGTGNEKLFF. The DNA for the CDR3 is TGTGCCAGCTCTCCTTTCGGGACAGGGAATGAAAAACTGTTTTTT.

The chain has TRBV4-3 and TRBJ1-3, with D hard to call. The CDR3 contains 13 residues. The V end was cut by 3 bases, the J end by 7 bases, with 10 bases between. Per germline, CDR1 LGHNA and CDR2 YSLEER. CDR3 DNA: TGCGCCAGCAGCCATAAAACGGGGAACACCATATATTTT. Its protein product is CASSHKTGNTIYF.

The chain employs TRBV11-2 and TRBJ2-7, with 9 bases that match TRBD2. The CDR3 runs to 15 residues. V lost 7 bases and J lost 6; bases outside the gene matches: 13. Germline values: CDR1 SGHAT, CDR2 FQNNGV. The CDR3 spells CASTELAGGPIEQYF. The DNA of the CDR3 is TGTGCCAGCACCGAACTCGCGGGAGGGCCCATCGAGCAGTACTTC.

This chain connects TRBV7-2 to TRBJ2-5, with D possibly being TRBD2 (6 bases). CDR3 size: 16 residues. V dropped 0 bases and J dropped 0 bases, with 11 bases sitting between them. Germline lookup yields CDR1 SGHTA and CDR2 FQGNSA. The DNA of the CDR3 is TGTGCCAGCAGCTTAGCGCGGGGCTCGTACCAAGAGACCCAGTACTTC. As protein: CASSLARGSYQETQYF. Combining the CDR3 with reference TRBV7-2 and TRBJ2-5 gives the whole variable domain GAGVSQSPSNKVTEKGKDVELRCDPISGHTALYWYRQSLGQGLEFLIYFQGNSAPDKSGLPSDRFSAERTGGSVSTLTIQRTQQEDSAVYLCASSLARGSYQETQYFGPGTRLLVL.

The chain combines TRBV3-1 (or the pseudogene TRBV3-2) with TRBJ1-2; perhaps TRBD1 as D (5 bases). The CDR3 is 15 amino acids. V gave up 3 bases and J gave up 5 bases, with 16 bases separating them. CDR1 is LGHDT, CDR2 YNNKEL, per germline (reference sequence). The CDR3 nucleotides read TGTGCCAGCAGCCAGGGGGGTGCAGGGACTTATGGCTACACCTTC. Amino acids: CASSQGGAGTYGYTF.

The chain couples TRBV5-1 to TRBJ2-3; possible D gene TRBD2, 6 bases. The CDR3 length is 16 residues. The V gene lost 0 bases and the J gene lost 0 bases, with 11 bases spanning the gap. Germline values: CDR1 SGHRS, CDR2 YFSETQ. This chain's CDR3 is CASSLGSGYSTDTQYF. In nucleotides, the CDR3 is TGCGCCAGCAGCTTGGGTAGCGGCTATAGCACAGATACGCAGTATTTT.

The chain has TRBV4-2 and TRBJ2-7; 11 positions agree with TRBD2. CDR3 length: 18 amino acids. The ends lost 0 bases at V and 0 bases at J; junction bases unmatched: 7. Germline V gene sequence: CDR1 LGHNA, CDR2 YNFKEQ. The DNA of the CDR3 is TGTGCCAGCAGCCAAGACGAGCTAGCGGGGGGACACTCCTACGAGCAGTACTTC. Translated, it gives CASSQDELAGGHSYEQYF.

This chain connects TRBV19 to TRBJ1-2; a weak D match, TRBD1 (5 bases). Looked up from germline, CDR1 is LNHDA and CDR2 is SQIVND (reference sequence). The CDR3 runs 14 residues. V was pared by 6 bases and J by 5 bases, with 16 bases between. This CDR3 reads CASSSKHPGYGYTF. CDR3 in DNA: TGTGCCAGTAGCTCGAAACACCCAGGGTATGGCTACACCTTC.

This clone appeared once. The rearrangement uses TRBV7-2 and TRBJ2-7, with D maybe TRBD1 (6 bases). The CDR3 is 13 amino acids. Per germline, CDR1 SGHTA and CDR2 FQGNSA. V was shortened by 8 bases and J by 3 bases, with 14 bases between the two germline ends. The CDR3 spells CASRRDTNYEQYF. The CDR3 DNA follows: TGTGCCAGCCGACGGGACACAAACTACGAGCAGTACTTC.

The CDR3 reads CASSLEATQGNQPQHF. Written as DNA, the CDR3 is TGTGCCAGCAGCTTAGAGGCGACACAGGGCAATCAGCCCCAGCATTTT. J is TRBJ1-5 and V is TRBV7-2; D is possibly TRBD1 (5 bases). CDR3 length: 16 residues. V was trimmed by 1 base and J by 2 bases, leaving 12 bases between them. Per the germline V gene, CDR1 is SGHTA and CDR2 is FQGNSA. The full variable domain, its missing parts supplied by reference TRBV7-2 and TRBJ1-5, is GAGVSQSPSNKVTEKGKDVELRCDPISGHTALYWYRQSLGQGLEFLIYFQGNSAPDKSGLPSDRFSAERTGGSVSTLTIQRTQQEDSAVYLCASSLEATQGNQPQHFGDGTRLSIL.

The chain recombines TRBV7-6 with TRBJ2-7; 8 positions match TRBD1. J was trimmed by 4 bases and V by 3 bases; bases with no gene match: 11. The CDR3 is 16 residues long. The germline V gene encodes CDR1 SGHVS and CDR2 FNYEAQ. CDR3 loop: CASSLAPQGAPYEQYF. The CDR3, as DNA: TGTGCCAGCAGCTTGGCCCCGCAGGGGGCGCCTTACGAGCAGTACTTC. The full variable domain, its missing parts supplied by reference TRBV7-6 and TRBJ2-7, is GAGVSQSPRYKVTKRGQDVALRCDPISGHVSLYWYRQALGQGPEFLTYFNYEAQQDKSGLPNDRFSAERPEGSISTLTIQRTEQRDSAMYRCASSLAPQGAPYEQYFGPGTRLTVT.

This sequence joins TRBV7-8 and TRBJ2-5; D remains ambiguous. Germline CDR1 reads SGHVS; CDR2 reads FQNEAQ. The CDR3 is 16 amino acids. V was shortened by 3 bases and J by 2 bases, with 16 bases between the two germline ends. The CDR3 sequence: CASSLRLRQKQETQYF. The CDR3, as DNA: TGTGCCAGCAGCTTGAGGCTTAGGCAGAAGCAAGAGACCCAGTACTTC.

This clone was detected only once. The chain joins TRBV5-8 to TRBJ1-5, with D perhaps TRBD1 (6 bases). The CDR3 totals 15 residues. Germline V gene lookup returns CDR1 SGHTS and CDR2 YDEGEE. Trimming stripped 0 bases from V and 7 bases from J, with 14 bases between. In DNA form, the CDR3 reads TGTGCCAGCAGCTTGGGCCAGGGGCCAGGCCAGCCCCAGCATTTT. Its protein is CASSLGQGPGQPQHF.

The V and J genes are TRBV6-5 and TRBJ1-1; maybe TRBD1 (6 bases). Germline CDR1 is MNHEY and CDR2 is SVGAGI. The V and J ends lost 4 bases and 3 bases respectively, with 15 bases between them. The CDR3 extends over 15 amino acids. The CDR3 protein is CASSFQGFYDTEAFF. CDR3 DNA: TGTGCCAGCAGTTTCCAGGGGTTTTACGACACTGAAGCTTTCTTT.

The rearrangement uses TRBV12-3 or TRBV12-4 and TRBJ2-1; D perhaps matches TRBD2 (5 bases). The CDR3 sequence is 13 residues long. V lost 6 bases, J lost 7 bases, and 13 bases lay in between. CDR3 DNA sequence: TGTGCCAGCAGCCCCCGGGGTAAGAATGAGCAGTTCTTC. It encodes CASSPRGKNEQFF.

The CDR3 protein is CASSLSHPGYNEQFF. The CDR3 bases are TGTGCCAGCAGTTTATCTCACCCGGGCTACAATGAGCAGTTCTTC. V is TRBV27 and J is TRBJ2-1; D not certain. Germline-derived CDR1 and CDR2 are MNHEY and SMNVEV (reference sequence). V lost 0 bases, J lost 3 bases, and 9 bases lay in between. The CDR3 has 15 amino acids.

This chain joins TRBV3-1 (or the pseudogene TRBV3-2) and TRBJ2-3, with 9 bases lining up with TRBD1. J gave up 6 bases and V 4 bases, and 14 bases lay outside the gene matches. CDR1 LGHDT and CDR2 YNNKEL come from the germline V gene (reference sequence). This CDR3 is 17 amino acids long. The CDR3, as DNA: TGTGCCAGCAGCCGAGACGGTAGGGACAGGGAGACGGATACGCAGTATTTT. It translates to CASSRDGRDRETDTQYF.

This clone was picked up one time. The rearrangement links TRBV18 to TRBJ1-5; 9 bases agree with TRBD1. The ends lost 3 bases at V and 3 bases at J; junction bases unmatched: 9. Germline V gene data show CDR1 as KGHSH and CDR2 as LQKENI. The CDR3 sequence is 17 residues long. The CDR3 protein is CASSPGPGQGANQPQHF. The CDR3 DNA reads TGTGCCAGCTCACCCGGACCGGGACAGGGAGCCAATCAGCCCCAGCATTTT.

CDR3 in DNA: TGCGCCAGCAGCGGCACAGGGGTGGGCTACACCTTC. It translates to CASSGTGVGYTF. The rearrangement joins TRBV5-1 to TRBJ1-2; 7 bases line up with TRBD1. V was clipped by 4 bases and J by 8 bases; unmatched bases: 5. The germline V gene encodes CDR1 SGHRS and CDR2 YFSETQ. The CDR3 length is 12 residues.

The rearrangement uses TRBV9 and TRBJ2-1, with D possibly matching TRBD2 (5 bases). This CDR3 is 15 amino acids long. With 5 bases removed from V and 8 bases from J, the gap between germline ends came to 20 bases. The germline V gene encodes CDR1 SGDLS and CDR2 YYNGEE. CDR3 sequence reads: CASSALSGLRDEQFF. CDR3 DNA sequence: TGTGCCAGCAGTGCCTTATCGGGATTGAGGGATGAGCAGTTCTTC.

The V and J genes are TRBV7-8 and TRBJ2-3; 10 bases map to TRBD2. Germline V gene lookup returns CDR1 SGHVS and CDR2 FQNEAQ. This CDR3 is built from 16 residues. V shed 0 bases and J 5 bases; nucleotides not matched to a gene: 5. CDR3 DNA sequence: TGTGCCAGCAGCTTAGCCGGAGCGGGGGGGCAAGATACGCAGTATTTT. Translating gives CASSLAGAGGQDTQYF.

This chain uses TRBV6-5 with TRBJ1-5; a possible D gene is TRBD1 (5 bases). The CDR3 runs to 13 residues. CDR1 and CDR2 from the germline V gene are MNHEY and SVGAGI. The ends were cut back, 7 bases at V and 6 bases at J, with 13 bases in the middle. The CDR3, as DNA: TGTGCCAGCATAACCTCGGGGGGTCAGCCCCAGCATTTT. It encodes CASITSGGQPQHF.